Each of the 8 T cell receptor beta chains below was sequenced from the same sample in a study of T cells after yellow fever vaccination. Each CDR3 protein is one row after TCRdb ran MiXCR on the 5' RACE reads. The sample includes 500,000 to 650,000 distinct CDR3 sequences, roughly an eighth of them seen just once. The sample was PBMCs, taken on the day of the yellow fever booster vaccination. The receptor set was obtained from a man aged 30 to 45 who received the YFV17D yellow fever vaccine.

The chain carries TRBV20-1 and TRBJ2-3; D is unresolved. V lost 4 bases and J 4 bases, leaving 6 bases between the germline ends. CDR1 and CDR2 from the germline V gene are DFQATT and SNEGSKA (reference sequence). The CDR3 is made up of 11 amino acids. The DNA for the CDR3 is TGCAGTGCTATGGTCCCAGATACGCAGTATTTT. This sequence encodes CSAMVPDTQYF.

This clonotype was detected only a few times. This chain connects TRBV20-1 to TRBJ2-2; 9 bases are shared with TRBD1. The CDR3 is 16 residues long. V dropped 2 bases and J dropped 5; count of bases not matched to a gene: 9. CDR1 is DFQATT and CDR2 is SNEGSKA in the germline V gene (reference sequence). The CDR3 region has the DNA TGCAGTGCTAGAAATCCGGGACAGGGTGATACCGGGGAGCTGTTTTTT. Its protein is CSARNPGQGDTGELFF.

The chain combines TRBV29-1 with TRBJ1-2; 7 positions match TRBD1. Germline V gene sequence: CDR1 SQVTM, CDR2 ANQGSEA. The CDR3 runs to 15 residues. With 1 base clipped from V and 5 bases from J, the junction kept 10 bases outside the gene matches. The CDR3, as DNA: TGCAGCGTTGAAGGGGGACAGCAGTCACGTTATGGCTACACCTTC. Translated: CSVEGGQQSRYGYTF.

The chain has TRBV6-1 and TRBJ1-2; 8 positions agree with TRBD1. The CDR3 length is 15 residues. CDR1 and CDR2 from the germline V gene are MNHNS and SASEGT. V shed 7 bases, J shed 4 bases, and the junction held 11 bases outside the gene matches. CDR3 amino acids: CASTVDGTGGYGYTF. CDR3 bases: TGTGCCAGCACCGTAGATGGGACAGGCGGCTATGGCTACACCTTC.

Only a few counts were recorded for this clonotype. The chain uses TRBV30 and TRBJ2-7; a weak D match, TRBD2 (5 bases). The CDR3 has 15 residues. The V end was cut by 8 bases, the J end by 1 base, with 21 bases between. Germline V gene lookup returns CDR1 GTSNPN and CDR2 SVGIG (reference sequence). The CDR3 DNA reads TGTGCCCTGGATAGATTAGGAGGTATATCCTACGAGCAGTACTTC. Translation: CALDRLGGISYEQYF. Combining the CDR3 with reference TRBV30 and TRBJ2-7 gives the whole variable domain SQTIHQWPATLVQPVGSPLSLECTVEGTSNPNLYWYRQAAGRGLQLLFYSVGIGQISSEVPQNLSASRPQDRQFILSSKKLLLSDSGFYLCALDRLGGISYEQYFGPGTRLTVT.

The gene calls are TRBV2 and TRBJ1-2, with D perhaps matching TRBD1 (5 bases). V was clipped by 5 bases and J by 8 bases, with 15 bases between them. There are 13 residues in the CDR3. Germline CDR1 and CDR2: SNHLY and FYNNEI. CDR3 in amino acids: CASSHRRTHGYTF. CDR3 bases: TGTGCCAGCAGTCATCGTCGGACACACGGCTACACCTTC. Full variable domain (remainder filled in from reference TRBV2 and TRBJ1-2): EPEVTQTPSHQVTQMGQEVILRCVPISNHLYFYWYRQILGQKVEFLVSFYNNEISEKSEIFDDQFSVERPDGSNFTLKIRSTKLEDSAMYFCASSHRRTHGYTFGSGTRLTVV.

This clonotype turned up a few times. The chain employs TRBV5-1 and TRBJ2-1; possible D gene TRBD2, 5 bases. Trimming pared 4 bases from V and 5 bases from J, leaving 16 bases between. The CDR3 spans 15 residues. CDR1 and CDR2 (germline): SGHRS, YFSETQ. The DNA for the CDR3 is TGCGCCAGCAGCGGGGTATTAGGAGGCAACAATGAGCAGTTCTTC. This codes for CASSGVLGGNNEQFF.

The chain joins TRBV25-1 to TRBJ2-1; TRBD2 aligns across 10 bases. J gave up 6 bases and V 2 bases, and 7 bases lay outside the gene matches. CDR3 length: 16 residues. Germline loops: CDR1 MGHDK, CDR2 SYGVNS. The CDR3 region is CASSEPSGRAGNEQFF. CDR3 in DNA: TGTGCCAGCAGTGAACCGAGCGGGAGGGCAGGCAATGAGCAGTTCTTC.